This is a list of T cell receptor beta chains from one sample in a study of cytomegalovirus exposure and HLA in healthy donors. Produced via immunoSEQ multiplex PCR; TCRdb's table is partial and in-frame only. This sample has 150,000 to 200,000 clones, with 82% found just once. The sequencing sample was made of PBMCs. These receptors came from a woman aged 50 to 60 in good health and CMV-seronegative. Each CDR3 is given with its conserved first and last residue. Fields, in order: V gene, clone size, J gene, CDR3 protein. Clone size is not always given. Where it is, it says once, few, many or a class for expanded clones.

V gene: TRBV15; clone size: .; J gene: TRBJ2-3; CDR3 protein: CATSRVRTEGAQYF
V gene: TRBV19; clone size: .; J gene: TRBJ1-1; CDR3 protein: CASSIGGGNTEAFF
V gene: TRBV9; clone size: .; J gene: TRBJ1-3; CDR3 protein: CASSPTGAGNTIYF
V gene: TRBV30; clone size: .; J gene: .; CDR3 protein: CAWRVSGVREQYF
V gene: TRBV5-1; clone size: .; J gene: TRBJ2-5; CDR3 protein: CASSLLLAGSPTGETQYF
V gene: TRBV5-4; clone size: .; J gene: TRBJ2-7; CDR3 protein: CASSPSGSRSYEQYF
V gene: TRBV29-1; clone size: .; J gene: TRBJ1-2; CDR3 protein: CSVGGQNYGYTF
V gene: TRBV7-2; clone size: .; J gene: TRBJ2-7; CDR3 protein: CASSLIQGGAYEQYF
V gene: TRBV4-1; clone size: once; J gene: TRBJ1-1; CDR3 protein: CASSQGAAMNTEAFF
V gene: TRBV7-9; clone size: .; J gene: TRBJ1-5; CDR3 protein: CASSLGGINQPQHF